This entry concerns a single T cell receptor beta chain. What antigen it recognizes has not been identified. Base qualities are missing; no much larger clone stands one base away. The data originate from a study of T cell responses to AZD1222 COVID-19 vaccine (dated by TCRdb to the early 2020s). Background for the entire study: AZD1222 recipients with second doses at about 4 weeks or about 12 weeks were pooled, because spike-specific TCR depth and breadth did not differ between schedules. Trial participants were enrolled into age subgroups of 18-55, 56-69 and 70-plus years, which contained approximately 150, 28 and 58 TCR-sequenced participants, respectively. A total of over 230 trial participants underwent TCR sequencing, of whom about 210 had received two doses of AZD1222 and roughly 26 had received two doses of the MenACWY control vaccine.

Study-wide conclusions, independent of this receptor: Only five or six AZD1222 recipients were SARS-CoV-2 seropositive at baseline, limiting conclusions about previously exposed vaccinees. Epitopes outside the regions mutated in the B.1.351 and B.1.1.7 variants were reportedly recognized by nearly half of the unique spike-specific TCRs. CD4 TCRs associated with the vaccine covered the entire spike protein, and the dominant responses were in regions 160-218 and 743-854. In the small 56-69-year group, the increase in depth fell short of significance, most likely because of low power. Most participants were white British and females outnumbered males, and the authors suggested that clonal diversity may have been underestimated. Spike-specific TCR breadth and depth rose significantly after two AZD1222 doses compared with day 0 and with MenACWY recipients. Because no day 14 peak-response samples were available, the repertoires could be characterized only after the peak T cell response.

The sample's time point, from its label and the paper: baseline before first vaccination. Vaccinee samples came from UK trials COV001 and COV002, including a single-blind randomized controlled phase 2/3 trial of AZD1222 (ChAdOx1 nCoV-19) in healthy adults. For TCRbeta chain sequencing, PBMC samples from trial participants were taken at day 0 and at day 28 after the second dose. From cysteine to phenylalanine, the CDR3 is 15 amino acids long. The entry retains the CDR3 DNA only, 45 bases that are in frame from base 1. The CDR3 regions of human TCRbeta chains were analyzed by immunosequencing. The authors' analysis ran thus. Repertoire TCRs were matched against a reference library of SARS-CoV-2-specific TCRs generated with the MIRA antigen-specificity platform. Breadth was defined as the fraction of unique TCRs that were SARS-CoV-2-associated. Depth was defined as the fraction of total T cells that were SARS-CoV-2-associated. Using the MIRA data, each spike-specific TCR was assigned both to the spike region to which the TCR was reactive and to a CD4 or CD8 class. Log10-transformed breadth and depth values were compared by one-way ANOVA with Sidak's multiple comparisons tests. TCRdb provides this immuneACCESS table in a form limited to in-frame rearrangements. Some clones are lacking; in checked studies, under half of them reflect an unresolved V gene, and why the rest are absent is not known. V and J calls and clone size are copied from that table; D and trimming were computed from the DNA. Present in this sample are some 150,000 clones, roughly 91% of which were seen just once. The ten largest clones capture 1.9% of the sample.

The TCR comes from an adult in good health. Sequenced material: peripheral blood, taken on day 0 of AZD1222 vaccination. Here the chain combines TRBV12-1 and TRBJ2-3; the tabulated D call, TRBD2, remains unverified against the DNA. TRBV12-1 constitutes a pseudogene. Here is the DNA: TGTGCCAGCAGCTTTGAGCCCCCGGGAGGGGATACGCAGTATTTT. Translated, this gives CASSFEPPGGDTQYF.